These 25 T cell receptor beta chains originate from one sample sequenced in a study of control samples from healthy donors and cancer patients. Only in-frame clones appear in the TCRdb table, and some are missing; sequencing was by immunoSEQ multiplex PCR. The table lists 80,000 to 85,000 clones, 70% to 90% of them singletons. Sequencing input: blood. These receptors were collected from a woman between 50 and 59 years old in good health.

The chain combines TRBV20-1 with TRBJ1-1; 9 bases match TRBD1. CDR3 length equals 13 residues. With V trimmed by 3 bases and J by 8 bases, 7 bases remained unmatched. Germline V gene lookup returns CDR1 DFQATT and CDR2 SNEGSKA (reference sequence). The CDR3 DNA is TGCAGTGCTAGTTACGGGACAGGGAAGGAAGCTTTCTTT. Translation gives CSASYGTGKEAFF.

In DNA, the CDR3 is TGTGCCAGCAGTTTGTGGGCGGGTGAAAAACTGTTTTTT. It is translated as CASSLWAGEKLFF. The rearrangement joins TRBV12-3 or TRBV12-4 to TRBJ1-4; D remains ambiguous. Trimming shortened V by 3 bases and J by 7 bases, and 9 bases separated the two germline ends. The CDR3 runs to 13 residues.

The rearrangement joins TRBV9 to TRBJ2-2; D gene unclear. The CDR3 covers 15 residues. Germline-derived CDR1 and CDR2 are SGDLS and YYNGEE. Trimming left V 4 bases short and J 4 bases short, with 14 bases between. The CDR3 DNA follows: TGTGCCAGCAGCACCCGTTCGATGATCACCGGGGAGCTGTTTTTT. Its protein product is CASSTRSMITGELFF.

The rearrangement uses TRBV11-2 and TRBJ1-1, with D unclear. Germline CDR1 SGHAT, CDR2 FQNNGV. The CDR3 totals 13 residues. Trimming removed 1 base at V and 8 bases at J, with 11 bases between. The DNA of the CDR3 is TGTGCCAGCAGCTTAGTAAGGAACGGAGAAGCTTTCTTT. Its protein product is CASSLVRNGEAFF.

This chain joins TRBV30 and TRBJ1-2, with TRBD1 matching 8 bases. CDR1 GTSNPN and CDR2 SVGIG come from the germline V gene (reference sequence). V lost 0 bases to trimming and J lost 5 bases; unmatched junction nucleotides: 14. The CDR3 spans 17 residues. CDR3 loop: CAWSVASEPGQEYGYTF. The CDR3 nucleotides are TGTGCCTGGAGTGTGGCGTCTGAGCCGGGACAGGAATATGGCTACACCTTC.

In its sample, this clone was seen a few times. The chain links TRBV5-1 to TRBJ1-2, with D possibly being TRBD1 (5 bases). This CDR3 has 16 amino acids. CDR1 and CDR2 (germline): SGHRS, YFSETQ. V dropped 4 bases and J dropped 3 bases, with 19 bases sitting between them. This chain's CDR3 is CASSAGKFELHYGYTF. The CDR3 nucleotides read TGCGCCAGCAGCGCAGGGAAATTCGAGCTTCACTATGGCTACACCTTC.

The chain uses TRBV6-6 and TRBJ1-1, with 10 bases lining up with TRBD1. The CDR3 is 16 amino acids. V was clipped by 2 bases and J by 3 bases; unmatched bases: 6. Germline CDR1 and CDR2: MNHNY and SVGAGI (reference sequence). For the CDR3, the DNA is TGTGCCAGCAGTTACCGACAGGGGGCTGGGGACACTGAAGCTTTCTTT. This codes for CASSYRQGAGDTEAFF.

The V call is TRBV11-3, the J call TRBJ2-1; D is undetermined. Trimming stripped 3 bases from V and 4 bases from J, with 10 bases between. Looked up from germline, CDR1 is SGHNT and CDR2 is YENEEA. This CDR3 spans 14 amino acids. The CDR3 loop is CASSFRGDYNEQFF. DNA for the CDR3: TGTGCCAGCAGCTTCCGAGGAGATTACAATGAGCAGTTCTTC.

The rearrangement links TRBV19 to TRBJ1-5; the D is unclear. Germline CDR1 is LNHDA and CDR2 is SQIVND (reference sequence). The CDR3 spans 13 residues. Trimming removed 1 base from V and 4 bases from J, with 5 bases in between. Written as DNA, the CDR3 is TGTGCCAGTAGTATAGTTAAGAATCAGCCCCAGCATTTT. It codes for CASSIVKNQPQHF. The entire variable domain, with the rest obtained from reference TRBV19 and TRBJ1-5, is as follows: DGGITQSPKYLFRKEGQNVTLSCEQNLNHDAMYWYRQDPGQGLRLIYYSQIVNDFQKGDIAEGYSVSREKKESFPLTVTSAQKNPTAFYLCASSIVKNQPQHFGDGTRLSIL.

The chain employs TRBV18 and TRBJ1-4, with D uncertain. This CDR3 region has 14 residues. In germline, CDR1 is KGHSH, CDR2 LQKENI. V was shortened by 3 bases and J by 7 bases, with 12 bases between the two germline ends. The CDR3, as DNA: TGTGCCAGCTCACCGGGCAGAAACCTTGAAAAACTGTTTTTT. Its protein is CASSPGRNLEKLFF.

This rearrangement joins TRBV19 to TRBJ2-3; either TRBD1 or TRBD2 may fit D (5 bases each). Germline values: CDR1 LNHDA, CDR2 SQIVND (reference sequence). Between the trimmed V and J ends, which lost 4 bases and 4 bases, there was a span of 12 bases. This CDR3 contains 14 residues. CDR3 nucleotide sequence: TGTGCCAGTAGTAGGGACCCCCTTGCAGATACGCAGTATTTT. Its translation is CASSRDPLADTQYF.

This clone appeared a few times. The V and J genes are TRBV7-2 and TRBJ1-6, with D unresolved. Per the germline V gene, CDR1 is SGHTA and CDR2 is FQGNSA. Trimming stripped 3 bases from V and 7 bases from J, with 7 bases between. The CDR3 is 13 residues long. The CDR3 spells CASSFTINSPLHF. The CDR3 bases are TGTGCCAGCAGCTTCACTATAAATTCACCCCTCCACTTT.

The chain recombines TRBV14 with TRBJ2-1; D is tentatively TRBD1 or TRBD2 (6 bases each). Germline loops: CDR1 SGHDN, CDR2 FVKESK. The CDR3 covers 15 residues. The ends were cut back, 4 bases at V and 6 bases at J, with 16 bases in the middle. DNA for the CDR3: TGTGCCAGCAGCCCAAGGGGGGCCATTAGCAATGAGCAGTTCTTC. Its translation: CASSPRGAISNEQFF.

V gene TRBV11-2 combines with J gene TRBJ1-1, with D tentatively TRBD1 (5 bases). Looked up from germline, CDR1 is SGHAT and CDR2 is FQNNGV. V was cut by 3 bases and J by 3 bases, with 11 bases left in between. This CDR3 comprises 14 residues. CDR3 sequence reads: CASSFREGDTEAFF. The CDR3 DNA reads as TGTGCCAGCAGCTTTAGGGAAGGGGACACTGAAGCTTTCTTT.

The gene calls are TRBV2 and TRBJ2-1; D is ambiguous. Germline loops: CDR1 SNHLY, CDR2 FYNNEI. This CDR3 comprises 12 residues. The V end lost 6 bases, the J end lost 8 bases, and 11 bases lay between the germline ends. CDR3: CASRGDGDEQFF. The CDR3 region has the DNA TGTGCCAGCAGAGGCGATGGGGATGAGCAGTTCTTC.

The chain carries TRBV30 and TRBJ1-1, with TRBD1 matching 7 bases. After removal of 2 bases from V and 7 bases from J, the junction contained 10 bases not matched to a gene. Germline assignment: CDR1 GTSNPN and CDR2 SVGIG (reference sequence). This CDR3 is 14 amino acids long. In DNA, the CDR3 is TGTGCCTGGAGTCCGACAGGGCCAACGCTTGAAGCTTTCTTT. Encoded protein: CAWSPTGPTLEAFF.

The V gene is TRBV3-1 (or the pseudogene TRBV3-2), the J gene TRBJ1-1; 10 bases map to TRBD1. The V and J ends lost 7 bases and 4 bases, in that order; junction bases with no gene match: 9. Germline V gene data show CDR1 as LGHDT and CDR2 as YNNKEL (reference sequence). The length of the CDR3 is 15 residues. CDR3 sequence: CASKRQGAGSTEAFF. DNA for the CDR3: TGTGCCAGCAAGAGACAGGGGGCAGGAAGCACTGAAGCTTTCTTT.

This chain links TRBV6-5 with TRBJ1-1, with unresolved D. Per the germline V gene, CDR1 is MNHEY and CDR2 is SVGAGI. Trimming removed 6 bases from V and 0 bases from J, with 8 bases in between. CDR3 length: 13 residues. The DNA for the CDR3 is TGTGCCAGCAGGCAGTACGTGAACACTGAAGCTTTCTTT. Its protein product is CASRQYVNTEAFF.

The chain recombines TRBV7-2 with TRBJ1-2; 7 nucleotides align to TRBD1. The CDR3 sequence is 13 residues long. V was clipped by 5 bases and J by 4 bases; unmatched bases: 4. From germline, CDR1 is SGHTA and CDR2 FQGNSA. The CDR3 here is CASSPGQTYGYTF. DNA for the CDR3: TGTGCCAGCAGCCCGGGACAGACCTATGGCTACACCTTC.

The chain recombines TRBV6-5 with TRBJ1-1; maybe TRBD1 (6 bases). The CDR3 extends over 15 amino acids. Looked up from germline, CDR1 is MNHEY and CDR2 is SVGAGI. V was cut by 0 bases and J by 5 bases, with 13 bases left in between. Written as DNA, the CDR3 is TGTGCCAGCAGTTACTCCGGGGGCCTAGGGACTGAAGCTTTCTTT. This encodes CASSYSGGLGTEAFF.

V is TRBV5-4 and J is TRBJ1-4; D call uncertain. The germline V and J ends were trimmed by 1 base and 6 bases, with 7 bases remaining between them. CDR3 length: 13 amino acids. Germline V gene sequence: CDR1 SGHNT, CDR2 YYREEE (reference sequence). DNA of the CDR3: TGTGCCAGCAGCTTGCGGGAAGATGAAAAACTGTTTTTT. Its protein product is CASSLREDEKLFF.

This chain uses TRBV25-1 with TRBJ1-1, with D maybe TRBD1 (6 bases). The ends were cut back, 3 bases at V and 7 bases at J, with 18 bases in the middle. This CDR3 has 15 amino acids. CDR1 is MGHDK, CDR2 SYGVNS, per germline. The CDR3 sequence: CASSETGSRRSEAFF. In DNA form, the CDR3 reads TGTGCCAGCAGTGAGACAGGCTCAAGGAGGAGTGAAGCTTTCTTT.

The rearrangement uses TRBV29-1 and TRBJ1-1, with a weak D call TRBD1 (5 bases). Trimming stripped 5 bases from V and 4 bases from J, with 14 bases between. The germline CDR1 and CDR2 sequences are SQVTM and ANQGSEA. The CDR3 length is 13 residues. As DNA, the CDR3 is TGCAGCGTTCCCGGGGGTGGGGGCACTGAAGCTTTCTTT. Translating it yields CSVPGGGGTEAFF.

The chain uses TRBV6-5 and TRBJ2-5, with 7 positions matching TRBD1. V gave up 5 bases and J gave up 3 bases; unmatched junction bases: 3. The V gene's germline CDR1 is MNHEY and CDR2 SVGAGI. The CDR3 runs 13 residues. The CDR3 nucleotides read TGTGCCAGCAGTCAGACAGGGAAAGAGACCCAGTACTTC. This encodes CASSQTGKETQYF.

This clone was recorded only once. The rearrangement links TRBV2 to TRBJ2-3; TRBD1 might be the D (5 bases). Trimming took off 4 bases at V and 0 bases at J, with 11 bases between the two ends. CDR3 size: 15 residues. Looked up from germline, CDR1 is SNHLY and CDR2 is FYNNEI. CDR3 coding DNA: TGTGCCAGCAGTGGGACATCCCAAAGCACAGATACGCAGTATTTT. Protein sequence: CASSGTSQSTDTQYF.